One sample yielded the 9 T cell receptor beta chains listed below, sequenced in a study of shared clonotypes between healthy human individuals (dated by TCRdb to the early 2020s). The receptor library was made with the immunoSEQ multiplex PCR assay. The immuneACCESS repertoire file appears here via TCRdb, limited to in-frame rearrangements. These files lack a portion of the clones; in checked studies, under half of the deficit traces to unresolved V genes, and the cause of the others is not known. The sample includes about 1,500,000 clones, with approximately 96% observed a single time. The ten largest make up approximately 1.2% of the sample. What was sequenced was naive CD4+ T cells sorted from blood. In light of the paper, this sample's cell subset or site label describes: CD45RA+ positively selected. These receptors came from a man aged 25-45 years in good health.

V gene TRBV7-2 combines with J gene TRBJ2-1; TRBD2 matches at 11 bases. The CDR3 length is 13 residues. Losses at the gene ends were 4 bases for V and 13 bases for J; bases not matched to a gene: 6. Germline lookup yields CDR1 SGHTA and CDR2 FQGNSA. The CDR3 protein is CASSSLAGGRQFF. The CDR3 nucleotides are TGTGCCAGCAGCTCTCTAGCGGGAGGACGTCAGTTCTTC.

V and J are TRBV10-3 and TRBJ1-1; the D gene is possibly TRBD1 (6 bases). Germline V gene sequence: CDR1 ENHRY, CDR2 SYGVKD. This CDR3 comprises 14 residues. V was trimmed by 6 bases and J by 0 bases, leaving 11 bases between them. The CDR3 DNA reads TGTGCCATCAGCGGACAGATGATGAACACTGAAGCTTTCTTT. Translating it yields CAISGQMMNTEAFF.

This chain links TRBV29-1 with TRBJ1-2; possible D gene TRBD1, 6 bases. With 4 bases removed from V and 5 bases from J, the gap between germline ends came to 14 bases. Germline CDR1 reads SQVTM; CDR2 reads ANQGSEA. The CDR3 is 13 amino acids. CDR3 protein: CSVVRQDSYGYTF. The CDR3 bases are TGCAGCGTTGTCAGACAGGACTCTTATGGCTACACCTTC.

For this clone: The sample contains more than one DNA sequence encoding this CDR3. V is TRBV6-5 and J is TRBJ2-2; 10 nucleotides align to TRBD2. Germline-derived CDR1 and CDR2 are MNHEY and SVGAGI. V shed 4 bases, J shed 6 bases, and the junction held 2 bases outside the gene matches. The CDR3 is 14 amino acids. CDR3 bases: TGTGCCAGCAGTTTAGCGGGAGGCCCCGGGGAGCTGTTTTTT. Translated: CASSLAGGPGELFF.

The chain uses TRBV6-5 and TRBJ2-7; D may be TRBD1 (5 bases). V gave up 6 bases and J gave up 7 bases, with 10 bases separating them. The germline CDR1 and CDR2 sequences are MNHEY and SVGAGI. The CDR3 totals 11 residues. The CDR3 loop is CASSTHREQYF. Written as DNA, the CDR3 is TGTGCCAGCAGCACCCACAGGGAGCAGTACTTC.

For the CDR3, the DNA is TGTGCCAGCAGCTTAGCGCCGCGACAGGGACTTAAGCAGTACTTC. This codes for CASSLAPRQGLKQYF. This chain uses TRBV7-6 with TRBJ2-7; possible D gene TRBD1, 7 bases. The CDR3 is 15 residues long. The germline V gene has CDR1 SGHVS and CDR2 FNYEAQ. The V end was cut by 0 bases, the J end by 8 bases, with 17 bases between.

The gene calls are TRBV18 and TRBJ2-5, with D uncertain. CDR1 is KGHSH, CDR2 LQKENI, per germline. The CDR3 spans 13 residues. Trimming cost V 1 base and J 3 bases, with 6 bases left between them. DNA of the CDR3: TGTGCCAGCTCACCACAGAAGAAAGAGACCCAGTACTTC. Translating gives CASSPQKKETQYF.

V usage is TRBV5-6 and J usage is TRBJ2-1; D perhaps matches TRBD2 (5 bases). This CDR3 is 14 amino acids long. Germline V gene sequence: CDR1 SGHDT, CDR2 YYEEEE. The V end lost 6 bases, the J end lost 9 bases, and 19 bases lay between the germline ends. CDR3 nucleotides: TGTGCCAGCACCCCGTTGCCCGCGGGCCCTGAGCAGTTCTTC. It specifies CASTPLPAGPEQFF.

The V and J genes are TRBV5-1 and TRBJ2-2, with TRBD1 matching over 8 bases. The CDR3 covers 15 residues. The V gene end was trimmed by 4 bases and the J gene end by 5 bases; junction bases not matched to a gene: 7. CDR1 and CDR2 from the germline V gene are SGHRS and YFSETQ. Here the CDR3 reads CASSTGTGETGELFF. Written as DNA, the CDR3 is TGCGCCAGCAGCACCGGGACAGGAGAAACCGGGGAGCTGTTTTTT. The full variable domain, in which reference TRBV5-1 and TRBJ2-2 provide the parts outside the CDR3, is KAGVTQTPRYLIKTRGQQVTLSCSPISGHRSVSWYQQTPGQGLQFLFEYFSETQRNKGNFPGRFSGRQFSNSRSEMNVSTLELGDSALYLCASSTGTGETGELFFGEGSRLTVL.